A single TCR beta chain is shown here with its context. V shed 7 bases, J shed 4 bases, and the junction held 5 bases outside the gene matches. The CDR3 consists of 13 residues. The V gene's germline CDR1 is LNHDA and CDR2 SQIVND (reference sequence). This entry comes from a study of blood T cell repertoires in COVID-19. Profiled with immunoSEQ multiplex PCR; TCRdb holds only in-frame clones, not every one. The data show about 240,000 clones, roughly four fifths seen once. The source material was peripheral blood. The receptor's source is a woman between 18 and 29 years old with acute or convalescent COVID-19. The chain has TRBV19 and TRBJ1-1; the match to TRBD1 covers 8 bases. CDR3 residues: CASTVGQGTEAFF. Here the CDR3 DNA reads TGTGCCAGTACCGTCGGACAGGGCACTGAAGCTTTCTTT.